The rows below give T cell receptor beta chains drawn from one sample of a study of shared clonotypes between healthy human individuals. Assay used: immunoSEQ multiplex PCR; TCRdb lists only in-frame clones, some missing. This table has approximately 1,500,000 clones, over 95% appearing once. Sequencing was done on a sample of naive CD4+ T cells sorted from blood. These receptors originate from a man aged 25-45 years in good health. Each CDR3 is given with its conserved first and last residue. D genes are given only for firm matches. Clone size is shown for a subset of rows, as once, few, many or a class of expanded clone.

j_gene: TRBJ2-2; v_gene: TRBV29-1; d_gene: NA; abundance: NA; CDR3aa: CSVARDGNTGELFF; CDR3nt: TGCAGCGTTGCCCGAGACGGTAACACCGGGGAGCTGTTTTTT
j_gene: TRBJ2-7; v_gene: TRBV5-6; d_gene: NA; abundance: NA; CDR3aa: CASSKVTGTMPSQQYF; CDR3nt: TGTGCCAGCAGCAAGGTTACCGGGACAATGCCATCTCAGCAGTACTTC
j_gene: TRBJ2-3; v_gene: TRBV7-9; d_gene: TRBD2; abundance: NA; CDR3aa: CASSRNWTSWGDTQYF; CDR3nt: TGTGCCAGCAGCCGCAACTGGACTAGTTGGGGAGATACGCAGTATTTT
j_gene: TRBJ2-2; v_gene: TRBV28; d_gene: NA; abundance: few; CDR3aa: CASSLGYTGELFF; CDR3nt: TGTGCCAGCAGTTTAGGGTACACCGGGGAGCTGTTTTTT
j_gene: TRBJ2-3; v_gene: TRBV28; d_gene: TRBD1; abundance: NA; CDR3aa: CASSETGTGTTDTQYF; CDR3nt: TGTGCCAGCAGCGAGACCGGGACAGGGACCACAGATACGCAGTATTTT
j_gene: TRBJ1-1; v_gene: TRBV28; d_gene: NA; abundance: NA; CDR3aa: CASSFRGIRTEAFF; CDR3nt: TGTGCCAGCAGCTTTCGAGGGATCCGCACTGAAGCTTTCTTT
j_gene: TRBJ2-5; v_gene: TRBV9; d_gene: TRBD2; abundance: NA; CDR3aa: CASSAAGGGLEETQYF; CDR3nt: TGTGCCAGCAGCGCCGCGGGAGGCGGGCTTGAAGAGACCCAGTACTTC
j_gene: TRBJ1-5; v_gene: TRBV10-3; d_gene: NA; abundance: NA; CDR3aa: CAISESGNSNQPQHF; CDR3nt: TGTGCCATCAGTGAATCGGGAAACAGCAATCAGCCCCAGCATTTT
j_gene: TRBJ2-1; v_gene: TRBV7-3; d_gene: NA; abundance: NA; CDR3aa: CASSLSPSDNEQFF; CDR3nt: TGTGCCAGCAGCTTAAGTCCTAGCGACAATGAGCAGTTCTTC
j_gene: TRBJ1-2; v_gene: TRBV29-1; d_gene: TRBD1; abundance: NA; CDR3aa: CSVEEPQGAYYGYTF; CDR3nt: TGCAGCGTTGAAGAACCACAGGGGGCTTACTATGGCTACACCTTC
j_gene: TRBJ2-7; v_gene: TRBV23-1; d_gene: NA; abundance: NA; CDR3aa: CASSPSVNGPYEQYF; CDR3nt: TGCGCCAGCAGTCCTAGCGTCAATGGCCCCTACGAGCAGTACTTC
j_gene: TRBJ2-1; v_gene: TRBV7-9; d_gene: NA; abundance: NA; CDR3aa: CASSLGTLYNEQFF; CDR3nt: TGTGCCAGCAGCTTAGGGACTCTATACAATGAGCAGTTCTTC
j_gene: TRBJ1-2; v_gene: TRBV28; d_gene: TRBD1; abundance: NA; CDR3aa: CASSSGQGGLYGYTF; CDR3nt: TGTGCCAGCAGTTCCGGACAGGGGGGACTCTATGGCTACACCTTC
j_gene: TRBJ1-2; v_gene: TRBV28; d_gene: NA; abundance: NA; CDR3aa: CASSHGFFYGYTF; CDR3nt: TGTGCCAGCAGTCACGGGTTTTTCTATGGCTACACCTTC
j_gene: TRBJ2-5; v_gene: TRBV28; d_gene: NA; abundance: NA; CDR3aa: CASSPQGPQETQYF; CDR3nt: TGTGCCAGCAGTCCCCAGGGTCCCCAAGAGACCCAGTACTTC
j_gene: TRBJ1-5; v_gene: TRBV18; d_gene: NA; abundance: few; CDR3aa: CASSPPGQPQHF; CDR3nt: TGTGCCAGCTCACCACCGGGGCAGCCCCAGCATTTT
j_gene: TRBJ1-5; v_gene: TRBV18; d_gene: TRBD1; abundance: NA; CDR3aa: CASSTGVLGNQPQHF; CDR3nt: TGTGCCAGCTCAACAGGGGTCTTAGGCAATCAGCCCCAGCATTTT
j_gene: TRBJ2-2; v_gene: TRBV9; d_gene: NA; abundance: NA; CDR3aa: CASSVEVNTGELFF; CDR3nt: TGTGCCAGCAGCGTAGAAGTGAACACCGGGGAGCTGTTTTTT
j_gene: TRBJ2-1; v_gene: TRBV27; d_gene: NA; abundance: once; CDR3aa: CASSFSGVYNEQFF; CDR3nt: TGTGCCAGCAGTTTTTCCGGGGTCTACAATGAGCAGTTCTTC
j_gene: TRBJ2-7; v_gene: TRBV4-1; d_gene: NA; abundance: NA; CDR3aa: CASSQDPLLEQYF; CDR3nt: TGCGCCAGCAGCCAAGACCCGCTGCTCGAGCAGTACTTC
j_gene: TRBJ1-1; v_gene: TRBV7-6; d_gene: NA; abundance: once; CDR3aa: CASSLLQGTNTEAFF; CDR3nt: TGTGCCAGCAGCTTACTACAGGGTACGAACACTGAAGCTTTCTTT
j_gene: TRBJ1-5; v_gene: TRBV7-9; d_gene: NA; abundance: NA; CDR3aa: CASSGTSNQPQHF; CDR3nt: TGTGCCAGCAGCGGGACTAGCAATCAGCCCCAGCATTTT
j_gene: TRBJ1-3; v_gene: TRBV6-9; d_gene: NA; abundance: NA; CDR3aa: CASSYSHGRPSGNTIYF; CDR3nt: TGTGCCAGCAGTTATTCCCACGGGAGACCTTCTGGAAACACCATATATTTT
j_gene: TRBJ1-1; v_gene: TRBV18; d_gene: NA; abundance: NA; CDR3aa: CASSPLGRDHTEAFF; CDR3nt: TGTGCCAGCTCACCTCTCGGCAGGGACCACACTGAAGCTTTCTTT
j_gene: TRBJ2-7; v_gene: TRBV10-3; d_gene: TRBD2; abundance: NA; CDR3aa: CAISGGAIEQYF; CDR3nt: TGTGCCATCTCGGGGGGGGCGATCGAGCAGTACTTC
j_gene: TRBJ1-1; v_gene: TRBV29-1; d_gene: TRBD1; abundance: NA; CDR3aa: CSGGQGDTEAFF; CDR3nt: TGCAGCGGTGGACAGGGGGACACTGAAGCTTTCTTT
j_gene: TRBJ1-2; v_gene: TRBV25-1; d_gene: TRBD1; abundance: NA; CDR3aa: CASAQGGLSYGYTF; CDR3nt: TGTGCCAGCGCCCAGGGGGGCTTAAGCTATGGCTACACCTTC
j_gene: TRBJ2-3; v_gene: TRBV2; d_gene: NA; abundance: NA; CDR3aa: CASSEERPSTQYF; CDR3nt: TGTGCCAGCAGTGAAGAACGCCCCTCTACGCAGTATTTT
j_gene: TRBJ2-6; v_gene: TRBV5-8; d_gene: TRBD1; abundance: once; CDR3aa: CASSLGTGGWSGANVLTF; CDR3nt: TGTGCCAGCAGCTTGGGGACAGGGGGCTGGTCTGGGGCCAACGTCCTGACTTTC
j_gene: TRBJ2-7; v_gene: TRBV4-1; d_gene: NA; abundance: NA; CDR3aa: CASSQEPPSNEQYF; CDR3nt: TGCGCCAGCAGCCAAGAACCACCCTCCAACGAGCAGTACTTC
j_gene: TRBJ2-7; v_gene: TRBV19; d_gene: TRBD1; abundance: NA; CDR3aa: CASSRTFRGPGEVEQYF; CDR3nt: TGTGCCAGTAGTAGAACCTTCAGGGGGCCCGGGGAAGTGGAGCAGTACTTC
j_gene: TRBJ1-5; v_gene: TRBV5-6; d_gene: NA; abundance: NA; CDR3aa: CASSGAGRDPGDQPQHF; CDR3nt: TGTGCCAGCAGCGGGGCGGGTAGGGACCCAGGGGATCAGCCCCAGCATTTT
j_gene: TRBJ1-5; v_gene: TRBV2; d_gene: NA; abundance: NA; CDR3aa: CASSLGGQPQHF; CDR3nt: TGTGCCAGCAGCCTGGGTGGTCAGCCCCAGCATTTT
j_gene: TRBJ1-5; v_gene: TRBV6-5; d_gene: TRBD1; abundance: NA; CDR3aa: CASSSRQGGQPQHF; CDR3nt: TGTGCCAGCAGTTCCCGACAGGGCGGGCAGCCCCAGCATTTT
j_gene: TRBJ2-7; v_gene: TRBV28; d_gene: NA; abundance: NA; CDR3aa: CASMTDSSSYEQYF; CDR3nt: TGTGCCAGCATGACGGACAGTTCCTCCTACGAGCAGTACTTC
j_gene: TRBJ2-7; v_gene: TRBV19; d_gene: NA; abundance: NA; CDR3aa: CASSTTGTAGYEQYF; CDR3nt: TGTGCCAGTAGTACTACCGGGACAGCGGGGTACGAGCAGTACTTC
j_gene: TRBJ2-7; v_gene: TRBV7-7; d_gene: NA; abundance: once; CDR3aa: CASSTAGVASEQYF; CDR3nt: TGTGCCAGCAGCACCGCCGGAGTAGCTTCGGAGCAGTACTTC
j_gene: TRBJ2-7; v_gene: TRBV28; d_gene: TRBD1; abundance: NA; CDR3aa: CASRARDSQYF; CDR3nt: TGTGCCAGCAGAGCCCGGGACAGCCAGTACTTC
j_gene: TRBJ2-1; v_gene: TRBV5-6; d_gene: NA; abundance: NA; CDR3aa: CASSLEYNEQFF; CDR3nt: TGTGCCAGCAGCTTGGAGTACAATGAGCAGTTCTTC
j_gene: TRBJ2-7; v_gene: TRBV29-1; d_gene: TRBD1; abundance: once; CDR3aa: CSVRTGTYEQYF; CDR3nt: TGCAGCGTACGGACAGGGACCTACGAGCAGTACTTC
j_gene: TRBJ1-1; v_gene: TRBV7-9; d_gene: NA; abundance: NA; CDR3aa: CACGGFGDTEAFF; CDR3nt: TGTGCCTGTGGGGGGTTCGGAGACACTGAAGCTTTCTTT
j_gene: TRBJ2-1; v_gene: TRBV15; d_gene: TRBD2; abundance: NA; CDR3aa: CATTLRRLADNEQFF; CDR3nt: TGTGCCACCACCTTAAGAAGACTAGCGGACAATGAGCAGTTCTTC
j_gene: TRBJ2-5; v_gene: TRBV9; d_gene: NA; abundance: NA; CDR3aa: CASSWGAEETQYF; CDR3nt: TGTGCCAGCAGCTGGGGGGCTGAAGAGACCCAGTACTTC
j_gene: TRBJ2-5; v_gene: TRBV28; d_gene: TRBD2; abundance: NA; CDR3aa: CASSFGSGNPQETQYF; CDR3nt: TGTGCCAGCAGTTTTGGTAGCGGGAACCCCCAAGAGACCCAGTACTTC
j_gene: TRBJ2-7; v_gene: TRBV5-5; d_gene: NA; abundance: once; CDR3aa: CASSFQGHTSYEQYF; CDR3nt: TGTGCCAGCAGCTTTCAGGGTCACACCTCCTACGAGCAGTACTTC
j_gene: TRBJ2-7; v_gene: TRBV28; d_gene: NA; abundance: NA; CDR3aa: CASSSTGLQTYEQYF; CDR3nt: TGTGCCAGCAGTTCAACGGGACTCCAGACCTACGAGCAGTACTTC
j_gene: TRBJ2-5; v_gene: TRBV19; d_gene: TRBD2; abundance: NA; CDR3aa: CASSISPAGMKETQYF; CDR3nt: TGTGCCAGTAGTATAAGCCCAGCGGGGATGAAAGAGACCCAGTACTTC
j_gene: TRBJ2-7; v_gene: TRBV6-5; d_gene: TRBD1; abundance: NA; CDR3aa: CASSYGDRGYEQYF; CDR3nt: TGTGCCAGCAGTTACGGGGACAGGGGTTACGAGCAGTACTTC
j_gene: TRBJ2-7; v_gene: TRBV18; d_gene: TRBD2; abundance: NA; CDR3aa: CASSRTSGDSYEQYF; CDR3nt: TGTGCCAGCTCTCGGACTAGCGGGGATTCCTACGAGCAGTACTTC
j_gene: TRBJ1-4; v_gene: TRBV2; d_gene: NA; abundance: once; CDR3aa: CASRGYGTRVLSTNEKLFF; CDR3nt: TGTGCCAGCAGGGGGTACGGGACCCGGGTCTTGTCTACTAATGAAAAACTGTTTTTT
j_gene: TRBJ1-2; v_gene: TRBV19; d_gene: TRBD1; abundance: NA; CDR3aa: CASSHPPGGYGYTF; CDR3nt: TGTGCCAGTAGTCACCCCCCAGGGGGGTATGGCTACACCTTC
j_gene: TRBJ2-1; v_gene: TRBV6-5; d_gene: NA; abundance: NA; CDR3aa: CASSTAIAVNEQFF; CDR3nt: TGTGCCAGCAGTACGGCTATAGCGGTCAATGAGCAGTTCTTC
j_gene: TRBJ2-1; v_gene: TRBV25-1; d_gene: NA; abundance: NA; CDR3aa: CASSESHRAWQFF; CDR3nt: TGTGCCAGCAGTGAATCACATCGGGCCTGGCAGTTCTTC
j_gene: TRBJ2-3; v_gene: TRBV9; d_gene: NA; abundance: NA; CDR3aa: CASSLGRYTDTQYF; CDR3nt: TGTGCCAGCAGCCTGGGGCGGTACACAGATACGCAGTATTTT